The 8 T cell receptor beta chains reported below all come from one sample, sequenced in a study of beta chain features in type 1 diabetes. The antigens of these receptors remain unknown. Investigators reverse transcribed all isolated RNA, so they sequenced expressed TCRB transcripts. Here immunoSEQ multiplex PCR was the method, and the copy in TCRdb shows in-frame clones only, minus some. The sample lists a few hundred thousand clones, less than 15% occurring once. The study's findings and limits: TCRB CDR3s were moderately but significantly shorter in Type 1 diabetes patients in all four CD4+ subsets.

Sequenced sample: naive CD4+ T cells from blood. Every receptor here comes from a woman younger than 35 with type 1 diabetes.

The chain links TRBV5-1 to TRBJ2-1, with TRBD2 as a possible D gene (6 bases). The ends were cut back, 1 base at V and 4 bases at J, with 6 bases in the middle. The CDR3 length is 13 residues. Germline values: CDR1 SGHRS, CDR2 YFSETQ. This CDR3 reads CASSLRGYNEQFF. CDR3 DNA sequence: TGCGCCAGCAGCTTGCGGGGGTACAATGAGCAGTTCTTC.

This clone was recorded a few times. The genes are TRBV4-2 and TRBJ2-1; 13 bases line up with TRBD2. This CDR3 has 20 amino acids. The J segment lost 0 bases and the V segment lost 5 bases, leaving 13 bases of the junction unmatched. CDR1 and CDR2 from the germline V gene are LGHNA and YNFKEQ. CDR3 protein: CASSSRGTSGIRSSYNEQFF. In DNA form, the CDR3 reads TGTGCCAGCAGCTCACGTGGGACTAGCGGGATTCGGAGCTCCTACAATGAGCAGTTCTTC.

CDR3 sequence reads: CASRSTGNNEQFF. The CDR3 coding sequence is TGTGCCAGCAGGTCGACAGGAAACAATGAGCAGTTCTTC. The chain carries TRBV28 and TRBJ2-1; maybe TRBD1 (6 bases). V dropped 6 bases and J dropped 5 bases, with 11 bases sitting between them. The germline V gene encodes CDR1 MDHEN and CDR2 SYDVKM. The CDR3 covers 13 residues.

The chain combines TRBV5-1 with TRBJ1-2, with a possible D match to TRBD1 (5 bases). The V end was cut by 1 base, the J end by 2 bases, with 12 bases between. CDR3 length: 15 amino acids. Germline V CDR1 and CDR2: SGHRS, YFSETQ. The CDR3 DNA sequence: TGCGCCAGCAGCTTGATTGGAGGGACCAACTATGGCTACACCTTC. It specifies CASSLIGGTNYGYTF. Drawing the rest from reference TRBV5-1 and TRBJ1-2, the complete variable domain is KAGVTQTPRYLIKTRGQQVTLSCSPISGHRSVSWYQQTPGQGLQFLFEYFSETQRNKGNFPGRFSGRQFSNSRSEMNVSTLELGDSALYLCASSLIGGTNYGYTFGSGTRLTVV.

This clone was seen a handful of times. Other DNA sequences in the same sample also yield this CDR3. In DNA, the CDR3 is TGTGCCAGCAGCTTAGGCCTAGCGGGAGTCAATGAGCAGTTCTTC. Encoded protein: CASSLGLAGVNEQFF. The chain employs TRBV7-2 and TRBJ2-1; TRBD2 matches at 10 bases. V lost 1 base to trimming and J lost 6 bases; unmatched junction nucleotides: 3. The CDR3 runs to 15 residues. Germline-derived CDR1 and CDR2 are SGHTA and FQGNSA.

The chain uses TRBV7-9 and TRBJ1-2; 8 positions match TRBD1. Trimming at V came to 5 bases and at J to 7 bases, leaving 6 bases not matched to a gene. CDR3 length: 13 residues. In germline, CDR1 is SEHNR, CDR2 FQNEAQ (reference sequence). The chain's CDR3 is CASSLDRVGGYTF. The DNA for the CDR3 is TGTGCCAGCAGCCTGGACAGGGTCGGTGGCTACACCTTC.

This clone appeared a few times. The chain carries TRBV4-1 and TRBJ1-1, with D possibly TRBD1 on 5 matching bases. Trimming pared 4 bases from V and 1 base from J, leaving 10 bases between. CDR1 and CDR2 from the germline V gene are MGHRA and YSYEKL. The CDR3 has 14 residues. This CDR3 is CASSPPGRNTEAFF. The CDR3 DNA is TGCGCCAGCAGCCCACCAGGGCGGAACACTGAAGCTTTCTTT.

The chain recombines TRBV9 with TRBJ1-1, with TRBD1 identical over 8 bases. This CDR3 has 14 amino acids. Germline CDR1 is SGDLS and CDR2 is YYNGEE. Trimming cost V 2 bases and J 5 bases; bases outside gene matches: 5. CDR3 loop: CASSVGQGSTEAFF. The CDR3 DNA reads as TGTGCCAGCAGCGTTGGACAGGGTAGTACTGAAGCTTTCTTT. The full variable domain, its missing parts supplied by reference TRBV9 and TRBJ1-1, is DSGVTQTPKHLITATGQRVTLRCSPRSGDLSVYWYQQSLDQGLQFLIQYYNGEERAKGNILERFSAQQFPDLHSELNLSSLELGDSALYFCASSVGQGSTEAFFGQGTRLTVV.